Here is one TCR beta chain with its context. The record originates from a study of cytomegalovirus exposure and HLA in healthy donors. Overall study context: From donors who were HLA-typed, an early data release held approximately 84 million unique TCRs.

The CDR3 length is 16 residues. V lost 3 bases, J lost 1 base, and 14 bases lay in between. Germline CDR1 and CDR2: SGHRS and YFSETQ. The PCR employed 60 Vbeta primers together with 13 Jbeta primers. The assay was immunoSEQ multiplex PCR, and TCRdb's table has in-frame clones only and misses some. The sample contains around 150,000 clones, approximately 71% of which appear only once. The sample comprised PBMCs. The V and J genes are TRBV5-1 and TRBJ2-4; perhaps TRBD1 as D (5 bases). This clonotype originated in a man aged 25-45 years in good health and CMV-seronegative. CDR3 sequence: CASSSGASIAKNIQYF. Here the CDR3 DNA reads TGCGCCAGCAGCTCTGGGGCCAGTATCGCCAAAAACATTCAGTACTTC.